The present TCR beta chain was sequenced within a study of T cell repertoires in cytomegalovirus infection. The wider study: Matching HLA type and CMV infection were both indicated by public TCR beta signatures.

Germline CDR1 and CDR2: MDHEN and SYDVKM. This CDR3 contains 16 residues. Trimming at V came to 6 bases and at J to 6 bases, leaving 13 bases not matched to a gene. Findings and caveats of the study: Summed frequency of shared TCR beta families picked out CMV carriers who also had the relevant HLA. HLA-C-restricted CMV clonotypes gave the most frequent clonotype in two of eight donors.

Concerning this clonotype: Its antigen is not known.

TCRdb called the reads again in MiXCR, with one record for every CDR3 protein. The repertoire has a few hundred thousand distinct CDR3 sequences, about 40% of them found once; the top ten carry about 48%. The source of this sequence is a human donor in good health (CMV status not recorded). Some clones in this sample may be carry-over from other donors' samples. This chain uses TRBV28 with TRBJ1-2; TRBD1 agrees at 10 bases. This specimen was cultured PBMCs, taken from culture after CMV antigen stimulation. CDR3 loop: CASSLNGPGTGDGYTF. The CDR3 DNA reads TGTGCCAGCAGCCTCAACGGCCCCGGGACAGGGGATGGCTACACCTTC.